The rows below give T cell receptor beta chains drawn from one sample of a study of glioma-infiltrating T cells. TCRdb re-analysed the multiplex PCR reads in MiXCR, keeping a single row per CDR3 protein. The sample lists some 160,000 distinct CDR3 sequences; about 47% were seen once. The sequenced sample was glioma tissue, nonneoplastic brain tissue, or PBMCs (not recorded which). All receptors come from a human donor with low-grade glioma or glioblastoma, undergoing nonglioma brain surgery, or in good health (not recorded which). CDR3s include the opening cysteine and the closing phenylalanine or tryptophan. The D gene is left open where the match is weak. Clone size appears in some rows only: once, few, many, or a class for an expanded clone.

size | D | J | V | DNA | CDR3
. | . | TRBJ2-3 | TRBV7-9 | TGTGCCAGCAGCGCCAAAGGAGTGGGACACACAGATACGCAGTATTTT | CASSAKGVGHTDTQYF
. | . | TRBJ2-5 | TRBV3-1 | TGTGCCAGCAGCCAAGGAAAAGACGAGACCCAGTACTTC | CASSQGKDETQYF
. | TRBD2 | TRBJ2-3 | TRBV5-1 | TGCGCCAGCAGCTGGTCGGGAGGTTCGACAGATACGCAGTATTTT | CASSWSGGSTDTQYF
many | . | TRBJ1-1 | TRBV6-6 | TGTGCCAGCAGTTACGGGGGCTACACTGAAGCTTTCTTT | CASSYGGYTEAFF
. | . | TRBJ2-3 | TRBV5-4 | TGTGGCAGCAGCTTCGTAGGTGGCACAGATACGCAGTATTTT | CGSSFVGGTDTQYF
few | . | TRBJ2-7 | TRBV19 | TGTGCCAGTAAGGACAGTCACTCCTACGAGCAGTACTTC | CASKDSHSYEQYF
. | TRBD1 | TRBJ2-3 | TRBV5-1 | TGCGCCAGCAGCCGGGACAGCTCCACAGATACGCAGTATTTT | CASSRDSSTDTQYF
. | TRBD2 | TRBJ2-7 | TRBV4-2 | TGTGCCAGCAGCCAAGATCTCACTAGCGGGACCTACGAGCAGTACTTC | CASSQDLTSGTYEQYF
few | . | TRBJ2-2 | TRBV12-3/TRBV12-4 | TGTGCCAGCAGGACATCCACAGGGAACACCGGGGAGCTGTTTTTT | CASRTSTGNTGELFF
. | TRBD2 | TRBJ2-3 | TRBV20-1 | TGCAGTTCTCATACCGGGACTAGCAGTACAGATACGCAGTATTTT | CSSHTGTSSTDTQYF
. | . | TRBJ2-3 | TRBV29-1 | TGCAGCGGGGGACTTGTAACAGATACGCAGTATTTT | CSGGLVTDTQYF
many | . | TRBJ2-7 | TRBV4-1 | TGCGCCAGCAGCCAACAGAACGAGCAGTACTTC | CASSQQNEQYF
. | . | TRBJ2-1 | TRBV5-1 | TGCGCCAGCAGCTTGGGACAGGAATACAATGAGCAGTTCTTC | CASSLGQEYNEQFF
many | . | TRBJ1-2 | TRBV27 | TGTGCCAGCAGTTTACGGGGGAATGGCTACACCTTC | CASSLRGNGYTF
. | TRBD2 | TRBJ2-1 | TRBV7-9 | TGTGCCAGCAGCCTGGGGTCTAGCGGTTACAATGAGCAGTTCTTC | CASSLGSSGYNEQFF
. | TRBD2 | TRBJ2-1 | TRBV3-1 | TGTGCCAGCAGCCAACTCTATAGCGGGAGCTCCTACAATGAGCAGTTCTTC | CASSQLYSGSSYNEQFF
many | . | TRBJ2-5 | TRBV20-1 | TGCAGTGCTCCGTTTGCGGAGACCCAGTACTTC | CSAPFAETQYF
many | . | TRBJ1-1 | TRBV3-1 | TGTGCCAGCAGCCAGGTGGCGGCTAGTAACACTGAAGCTTTCTTT | CASSQVAASNTEAFF
many | TRBD2 | TRBJ2-7 | TRBV20-1 | TGCAGTGCTATTACGCATAGCGGGAGCTCCTACGAGCAGTACTTC | CSAITHSGSSYEQYF
once | . | TRBJ2-3 | TRBV18 | TGTGCCAGCTCACCCGGACGGGAACGCACATATACGCAGTATTTT | CASSPGRERTYTQYF
many | TRBD2 | TRBJ2-7 | TRBV6-1 | TGTGCCAGCAGTCCCCGGACTAGCGGGAGAGGAGGGCAGTACTTC | CASSPRTSGRGGQYF
many | TRBD2 | TRBJ2-3 | TRBV20-1 | TGCAGTGCTGACCCTAGCGGGCGCACAGATACGCAGTATTTT | CSADPSGRTDTQYF
. | . | TRBJ2-4 | TRBV4-2 | TGTGCCAGCAGCCAAGATCAGGGGACGGCCAAAAACATTCAGTACTTC | CASSQDQGTAKNIQYF
once | TRBD2 | TRBJ2-1 | TRBV29-1 | TGCAGCGTTACGGTGACTAGCGTTAACAATGAGCAGTTCTTC | CSVTVTSVNNEQFF
many | TRBD1 | TRBJ1-1 | TRBV2 | TGTGCCAGCAAATCAACGTACACGGGACAGGTGAACACTGAAGCTTTCTTT | CASKSTYTGQVNTEAFF
many | . | TRBJ2-3 | TRBV14 | TGTGCCAGCAGCGACAGACTCTCAAACACAGATACGCAGTATTTT | CASSDRLSNTDTQYF
many | TRBD1 | TRBJ1-1 | TRBV27 | TGTGCCAGCAGCCCGAGGACAGGGGAGGGGAACACTGAAGCTTTCTTT | CASSPRTGEGNTEAFF
many | TRBD1 | TRBJ1-1 | TRBV6-1 | TGTGCCAGCAAAGGGACAGGGTGGGGGAACACTGAAGCTTTCTTT | CASKGTGWGNTEAFF
. | . | TRBJ1-5 | TRBV27 | TGTGCCAGCAGTCCTGAGATGGGAAATCAGCCCCAGCATTTT | CASSPEMGNQPQHF
many | TRBD1 | TRBJ2-7 | TRBV29-1 | TGCAGCGGACAGGGTAATGGCGAGCAGTACTTC | CSGQGNGEQYF
many | TRBD1 | TRBJ2-7 | TRBV20-1 | TGCAGTGCTGGAGACAGGGCCCTCTACGAGCAGTACTTC | CSAGDRALYEQYF
. | . | TRBJ2-3 | TRBV6-2/TRBV6-3 | TGTGCCAGCAGAAAATGGACTACCTCCCCCACAGGTACGCAGTATTTT | CASRKWTTSPTGTQYF
many | . | TRBJ1-5 | TRBV20-1 | TGCAGTGCTAGAGTTCAGGGGTCCCCGAATCAGCCCCAGCATTTT | CSARVQGSPNQPQHF
few | . | TRBJ2-1 | TRBV3-1 | TGTGCCAGCAGCCAAGATATAGGACGAGACGACAATGAGCAGTTCTTC | CASSQDIGRDDNEQFF
. | . | TRBJ2-1 | TRBV9 | TGTGCCAGCAGCTCCATGGGCCATGAGCAGCTCTTC | CASSSMGHEQLF
many | . | TRBJ1-1 | TRBV19 | TGTGCCAGTAGTACTACCACTGAAGCTTTCTTT | CASSTTTEAFF
. | TRBD1 | TRBJ1-1 | TRBV28 | TGTGCCAGCACCTACACCGGGACAGCGAACACTGAAGCTTTCTTT | CASTYTGTANTEAFF
many | TRBD2 | TRBJ2-5 | TRBV6-2/TRBV6-3 | TGTGCCAGCAGTTATCCCCTTAGCGGGGGCCTTGAAGAGACCCAGTACTTC | CASSYPLSGGLEETQYF
. | . | TRBJ2-1 | TRBV6-5 | TGTGAGAGCAGTTACTCTCCGGGTTTACAGTTCTTC | CESSYSPGLQFF
few | TRBD2 | TRBJ2-5 | TRBV14 | TGTGCCAGCAGCCAGGAAACGGGACTAATGGAGACCCAGTACTTC | CASSQETGLMETQYF
few | TRBD1 | TRBJ1-1 | TRBV19 | TGTGCCAGTAGTACTCCCGCCGGCAGGGGGCTTAAGAACACTGAAGCTTTCTTT | CASSTPAGRGLKNTEAFF
. | . | TRBJ2-5 | TRBV18 | TGTGCCAGCTCACCAACCCAGCAAGAGACCCAGTACTTC | CASSPTQQETQYF
. | TRBD2 | TRBJ2-7 | TRBV6-2/TRBV6-3 | TGTGCCAGCAGTTATCTAGCGGGACTCACCAACTCCGAGCGGTACTTC | CASSYLAGLTNSERYF